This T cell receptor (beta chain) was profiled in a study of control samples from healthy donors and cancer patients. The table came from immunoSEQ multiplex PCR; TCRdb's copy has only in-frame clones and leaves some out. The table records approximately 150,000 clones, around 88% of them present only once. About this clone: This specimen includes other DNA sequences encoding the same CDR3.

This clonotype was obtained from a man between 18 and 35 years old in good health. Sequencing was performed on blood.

The CDR3 DNA reads as TGTGCCACCAGTGACGGGGGATTGTCTGGGAAAGAGACCCAGTACTTC. This sequence encodes CATSDGGLSGKETQYF. This sequence joins TRBV24-1 and TRBJ2-5; weak D call: TRBD2 (6 bases). Trimming took 4 bases from V and 3 from J, leaving 17 bases between them. The length of the CDR3 is 16 residues. Germline CDR1 is KGHDR and CDR2 is SFDVKD.